A single sample is the source of the 25 T cell receptor beta chains below, sequenced in a study of cytomegalovirus exposure and HLA in healthy donors (TCRdb year 2017). Library preparation used the immunoSEQ multiplex PCR assay. The multiplex PCR relied on a mix of 60 forward primers for TCR Vbeta segments and 13 reverse primers for TCR Jbeta segments. This is the immuneACCESS table as TCRdb keeps it, with only in-frame sequences that have V and J called. A part of the clones is gone; compared with another copy, unresolved V genes explain less than half, and the rest is unexplained. In this sample the table shows 110,000 or so clones, over 8.5% of which occur a single time. The ten largest account for about 6% of the sample. Material: PBMCs. Receptors were obtained from a woman aged 40 to 50 in good health and CMV-seropositive.

This chain links TRBV5-4 with TRBJ1-2, with 9 nucleotides matching TRBD1. V trimming: 4 bases; J trimming: 4 bases; junction bases outside the gene matches: 5. CDR1 and CDR2 (germline): SGHNT, YYREEE (reference sequence). This CDR3 spans 14 amino acids. CDR3 loop: CASSPDRGGYGYTF. CDR3 coding DNA: TGTGCCAGCAGCCCGGACAGGGGTGGCTATGGCTACACCTTC.

The chain links TRBV15 to TRBJ1-1, with D perhaps matching TRBD1 (5 bases). The CDR3 extends over 11 amino acids. The germline V gene has CDR1 LNHNV and CDR2 YYDKDF (reference sequence). Deletions cut 3 bases from V and 7 bases from J, with 6 bases between. CDR3 nucleotides: TGTGCCACCAGCAGCAGGGTTGAAGCTTTCTTT. This translates into CATSSRVEAFF.

In its sample, this clone was seen a few times. This sequence joins TRBV19 and TRBJ1-1; no firm D call. V gave up 5 bases and J gave up 4 bases, with 5 bases separating them. Per the germline V gene, CDR1 is LNHDA and CDR2 is SQIVND (reference sequence). The CDR3 runs to 11 residues. The CDR3 loop is CASSFGTEAFF. The CDR3 region has the DNA TGTGCCAGTAGTTTCGGCACTGAAGCTTTCTTT.

This clone was detected only a few times. The chain carries TRBV7-2 and TRBJ1-1; TRBD1 agrees at 7 bases. This CDR3 has 15 residues. Germline loops: CDR1 SGHTA, CDR2 FQGNSA. V dropped 5 bases and J dropped 1; count of bases not matched to a gene: 7. The CDR3 sequence: CASSQGGQKNTEAFF. CDR3 sequence (DNA): TGTGCCAGCAGCCAGGGGGGACAGAAGAACACTGAAGCTTTCTTT.

There are a few counts of this clone. This sequence joins TRBV5-1 and TRBJ1-1; D is unresolved. Trimming pared 2 bases from V and 2 bases from J, leaving 10 bases between. Germline V gene lookup returns CDR1 SGHRS and CDR2 YFSETQ. The CDR3 length is 14 residues. CDR3 bases: TGCGCCAGCAGCTTCCGGGAAACTAACACTGAAGCTTTCTTT. Translated: CASSFRETNTEAFF.

V usage is TRBV4-1 and J usage is TRBJ2-7, with D uncertain. This CDR3 has 14 residues. The V end was cut by 0 bases, the J end by 3 bases, with 9 bases between. The germline gives CDR1 MGHRA, CDR2 YSYEKL. CDR3 amino acids: CASSQDRGRYEQYF. For the CDR3, the DNA is TGCGCCAGCAGCCAAGATCGAGGTCGCTACGAGCAGTACTTC.

Turning to this clone: An end of the junction does not agree with germline; a read error may underlie this. This chain links TRBV19 with TRBJ1-5; TRBD1 agrees at 8 bases. There are 15 residues in the CDR3. Germline values: CDR1 LNHDA, CDR2 SQIVND (reference sequence). CDR3 sequence (DNA): TGTGCCAGTAGTGTAGACAGGGGTGTCTATCAGCCCCAGCATTTT. Protein: CASSVDRGVYQPQHF.

This clone was recorded many times. This chain uses TRBV5-1 with TRBJ2-3; the match to TRBD2 covers 11 bases. V gave up 3 bases and J gave up 4 bases; unmatched junction bases: 4. The germline V gene encodes CDR1 SGHRS and CDR2 YFSETQ. CDR3 size: 15 residues. Written as DNA, the CDR3 is TGCGCCAGCAGCTCGGGACTAGCGGAGTCAGATACGCAGTATTTT. This codes for CASSSGLAESDTQYF.

This clone was seen only a few times. The rearrangement links TRBV18 to TRBJ1-1; D possibly corresponds to TRBD1 (6 bases). The germline CDR1 and CDR2 sequences are KGHSH and LQKENI. Between the trimmed V and J ends, which lost 2 bases and 1 base, there was a span of 11 bases. The CDR3 runs 15 residues. The CDR3 nucleotides read TGTGCCAGCTCACCAGGGGGCTCCCCGAACACTGAAGCTTTCTTT. The encoded protein is CASSPGGSPNTEAFF.

The genes are TRBV2 and TRBJ1-1; 7 bases are shared with TRBD1. Germline values: CDR1 SNHLY, CDR2 FYNNEI. The CDR3 sequence is 16 residues long. J lost 0 bases, V lost 7 bases, and 11 bases had no gene match. This CDR3 reads CASNLPGQSLNTEAFF. DNA of the CDR3: TGTGCCAGCAACCTCCCGGGACAGAGTTTGAACACTGAAGCTTTCTTT.

The V call is TRBV7-9, the J call TRBJ1-5; D gene uncertain. In germline, CDR1 is SEHNR, CDR2 FQNEAQ (reference sequence). V dropped 6 bases and J dropped 1 base, with 22 bases sitting between them. CDR3 length: 18 residues. CDR3 sequence reads: CASSNDGPQNWSNQPQHF. The CDR3 coding sequence is TGTGCCAGCAGTAATGATGGGCCGCAAAATTGGAGCAATCAGCCCCAGCATTTT.

V gene TRBV9 combines with J gene TRBJ2-5, with TRBD1 identical over 7 bases. This CDR3 region has 15 residues. Germline V gives CDR1 SGDLS, CDR2 YYNGEE. The J segment lost 0 bases and the V segment lost 5 bases, leaving 7 bases of the junction unmatched. The chain's CDR3 is CASSNPGTDQETQYF. Here the CDR3 DNA reads TGTGCCAGCAGTAACCCCGGGACAGACCAAGAGACCCAGTACTTC.

This rearrangement joins TRBV18 to TRBJ1-1; D unclear. V was clipped by 6 bases and J by 1 base, with 12 bases between them. The CDR3 covers 14 residues. CDR1 and CDR2 from the germline V gene are KGHSH and LQKENI. The CDR3 is CASSPTRQNTEAFF. The CDR3 DNA reads TGTGCCAGCTCCCCGACGAGGCAGAACACTGAAGCTTTCTTT.

This chain connects TRBV15 to TRBJ1-5, with 9 bases aligning to TRBD1. The CDR3 loop spans 18 amino acids. Germline lookup yields CDR1 LNHNV and CDR2 YYDKDF (reference sequence). J lost 5 bases, V lost 3 bases, and 14 bases had no gene match. Here the CDR3 reads CATSSAGQGRPGHQPQHF. CDR3 nucleotides: TGTGCCACCAGCAGCGCCGGACAGGGGAGGCCCGGGCATCAGCCCCAGCATTTT.

This clone was seen a few times. V and J are TRBV30 and TRBJ1-2; TRBD1 matches 9 bases. V lost 7 bases, J lost 5 bases, and 5 bases stayed unmatched. The CDR3 length is 12 residues. Germline V CDR1 and CDR2: GTSNPN, SVGIG (reference sequence). The CDR3: CALTGGIYGYTF. The CDR3 nucleotides read TGTGCCTTGACAGGGGGAATTTATGGCTACACCTTC.

This clone was seen a handful of times. The rearrangement joins TRBV4-1 to TRBJ1-5; possibly TRBD1 for D (5 bases). Trimming stripped 0 bases from V and 7 bases from J, with 10 bases between. The CDR3 is 14 residues long. CDR1 and CDR2 (germline): MGHRA, YSYEKL. As DNA, the CDR3 is TGCGCCAGCAGCCAAGAGGGGGGTAGGCAGCCCCAGCATTTT. Its translation is CASSQEGGRQPQHF.

The rearrangement links TRBV7-3 to TRBJ1-2; D may be TRBD1 (5 bases). Per germline, CDR1 SGHTA and CDR2 FQGTGA. The V and J ends lost 0 bases and 7 bases respectively, with 12 bases between them. This CDR3 has 14 amino acids. CDR3 nucleotides: TGTGCCAGCAGCTTAACCTTTCAGGGTTCTGGCTACACCTTC. Translated, it gives CASSLTFQGSGYTF.

J is TRBJ1-1 and V is TRBV27, with TRBD1 matching over 8 bases. The CDR3 loop spans 16 amino acids. Germline CDR1 is MNHEY and CDR2 is SMNVEV (reference sequence). V lost 1 base to trimming and J lost 1 base; unmatched junction nucleotides: 5. CDR3 residues: CASSLWGTGKNTEAFF. CDR3 sequence (DNA): TGTGCCAGCAGTTTATGGGGGACAGGAAAGAACACTGAAGCTTTCTTT.

About this clone: The junction shows a germline mismatch at one end, possibly a read error. This rearrangement joins TRBV5-4 to TRBJ2-1; possibly TRBD2 for D (6 bases). CDR1 is SGHNT and CDR2 is YYREEE in the germline V gene (reference sequence). The CDR3 extends over 14 amino acids. The CDR3 is CASSRGVSEEGGLF. CDR3 DNA: TGTGCCAGCAGCCGGGGAGTGAGCGAGGAGGGCGGTCTCTTC.

This clone was counted only a few times. The V and J genes are TRBV5-4 and TRBJ2-2; 12 bases align to TRBD2. The germline V gene has CDR1 SGHNT and CDR2 YYREEE (reference sequence). V gave up 2 bases and J gave up 5 bases; unmatched junction bases: 10. The CDR3 runs to 18 residues. CDR3 sequence reads: CASSFLLAGGRGTGELFF. The CDR3 DNA reads as TGTGCCAGCAGCTTCTTACTAGCGGGGGGAAGGGGGACCGGGGAGCTGTTTTTT.

The chain combines TRBV11-2 with TRBJ1-2, with 8 nucleotides matching TRBD1. Germline loops: CDR1 SGHAT, CDR2 FQNNGV. Trimming took 5 bases from V and 4 from J; bases not matched to a gene: 3. The CDR3 totals 13 residues. CDR3 in DNA: TGTGCCAGCAGCCCCAGGGGGCCCTATGGCTACACCTTC. Its translation: CASSPRGPYGYTF.

This clone appeared a few times. Here the CDR3 reads CASSPLGQGTGNYGYTF. In nucleotides, the CDR3 is TGTGCCAGCAGCCCACTCGGGCAGGGGACGGGCAACTATGGCTACACCTTC. The gene calls are TRBV25-1 and TRBJ1-2, with D possibly TRBD1 on 6 matching bases. V dropped 6 bases and J dropped 2 bases, with 22 bases sitting between them. The CDR3 runs to 17 residues. Germline loops: CDR1 MGHDK, CDR2 SYGVNS.

This clone was picked up a small number of times. The chain is built from TRBV5-4 and TRBJ2-1; 7 bases line up with TRBD1. The CDR3 contains 14 residues. Looked up from germline, CDR1 is SGHNT and CDR2 is YYREEE (reference sequence). The ends lost 6 bases at V and 2 bases at J; junction bases unmatched: 5. The CDR3 protein is CASTSQGAYNEQFF. DNA of the CDR3: TGTGCCAGCACCTCTCAGGGGGCCTACAATGAGCAGTTCTTC.

This clone has only a few counts. The chain has TRBV2 and TRBJ2-7; D unclear. The CDR3 is 13 amino acids. Germline CDR1 and CDR2: SNHLY and FYNNEI. The V gene lost 5 bases and the J gene lost 2 bases, with 10 bases spanning the gap. This CDR3 reads CASSTDATYEQYF. The CDR3 DNA sequence: TGTGCCAGCAGTACAGATGCCACCTACGAGCAGTACTTC.

The chain links TRBV10-3 to TRBJ1-1; 10 nucleotides match TRBD1. The V gene's germline CDR1 is ENHRY and CDR2 SYGVKD. Germline trimming cut 3 bases from V and 4 bases from J; bases unmatched to any gene: 2. The CDR3 has 14 amino acids. CDR3 residues: CAISDRTGGTEAFF. The CDR3 nucleotides are TGTGCCATCAGTGACAGGACAGGGGGCACTGAAGCTTTCTTT.